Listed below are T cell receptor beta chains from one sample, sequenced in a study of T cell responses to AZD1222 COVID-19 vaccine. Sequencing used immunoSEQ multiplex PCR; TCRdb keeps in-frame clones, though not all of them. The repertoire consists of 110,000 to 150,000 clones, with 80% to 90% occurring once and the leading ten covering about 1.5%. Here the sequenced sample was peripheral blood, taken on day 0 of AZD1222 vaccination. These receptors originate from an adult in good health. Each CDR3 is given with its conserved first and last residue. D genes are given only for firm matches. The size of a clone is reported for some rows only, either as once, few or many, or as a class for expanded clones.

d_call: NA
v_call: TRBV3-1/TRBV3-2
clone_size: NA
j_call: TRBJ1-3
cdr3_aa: CASSQGVLAGDSGNTIYF
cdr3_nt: TGTGCCAGCAGCCAAGGGGTTCTGGCAGGGGACTCTGGAAACACCATATATTTT

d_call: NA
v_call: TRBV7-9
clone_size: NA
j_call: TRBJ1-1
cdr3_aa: CASSSPRGEEAFF
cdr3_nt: TGTGCCAGCAGCTCCCCCCGTGGAGAGGAAGCTTTCTTT

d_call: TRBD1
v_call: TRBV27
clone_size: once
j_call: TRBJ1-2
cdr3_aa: CASSLKGQGYGYTF
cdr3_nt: TGTGCCAGCAGTCTGAAGGGACAGGGGTATGGCTACACCTTC

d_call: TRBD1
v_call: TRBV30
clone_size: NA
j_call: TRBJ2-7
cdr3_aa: CAWSLGQGASYEQYF
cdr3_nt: TGTGCCTGGAGCCTGGGACAGGGGGCATCCTACGAGCAGTACTTC

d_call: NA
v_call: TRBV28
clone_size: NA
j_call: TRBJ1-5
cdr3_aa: CASSKDNQPQHF
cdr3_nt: TGTGCCAGCAGTAAGGACAATCAGCCCCAGCATTTT

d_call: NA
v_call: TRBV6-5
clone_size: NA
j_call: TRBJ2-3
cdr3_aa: CATHGYFGDTQYF
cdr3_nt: TGTGCCACCCATGGCTACTTCGGAGATACGCAGTATTTT

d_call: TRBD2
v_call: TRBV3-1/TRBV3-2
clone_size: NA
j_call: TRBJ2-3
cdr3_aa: CASSQPSLAGSTDTQYF
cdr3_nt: TGTGCCAGCAGCCAACCTTCACTAGCGGGGAGCACAGATACGCAGTATTTT

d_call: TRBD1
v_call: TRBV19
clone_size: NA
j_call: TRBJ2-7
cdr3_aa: CASSFTTTGPNYEQYF
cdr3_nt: TGTGCCAGTAGTTTCACCACGACAGGGCCGAACTACGAGCAGTACTTC

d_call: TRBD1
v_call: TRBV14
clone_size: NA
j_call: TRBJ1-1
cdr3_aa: CASSHRPEQGQTEAFF
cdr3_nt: TGTGCCAGCAGCCACCGGCCTGAACAGGGGCAGACTGAAGCTTTCTTT

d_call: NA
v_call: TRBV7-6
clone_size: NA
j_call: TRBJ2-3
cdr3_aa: CASSPSGTTTDTQYF
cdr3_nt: TGTGCCAGCAGCCCCTCCGGGACCACCACAGATACGCAGTATTTT

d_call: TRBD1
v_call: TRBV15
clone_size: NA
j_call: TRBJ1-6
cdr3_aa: CATSSRRGGQGTLVRNSPLHF
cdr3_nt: TGTGCCACCAGCTCCCGGAGGGGGGGACAGGGGACCCTTGTTAGGAATTCACCCCTCCACTTT

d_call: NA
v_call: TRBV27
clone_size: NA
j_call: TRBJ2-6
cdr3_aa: CASSLGVAGANVLTF
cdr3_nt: TGTGCCAGCAGTTTAGGGGTAGCCGGGGCCAACGTCCTGACTTTC

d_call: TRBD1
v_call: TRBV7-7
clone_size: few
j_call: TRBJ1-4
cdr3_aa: CASSLTDRGNEKLFF
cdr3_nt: TGTGCTAGCAGTCTAACCGACAGGGGTAATGAAAAACTGTTTTTT

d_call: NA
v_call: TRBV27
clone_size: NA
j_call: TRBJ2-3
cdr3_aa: CASSLSIVYRNTDTQYF
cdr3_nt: TGTGCCAGCAGTTTATCGATCGTTTACAGGAACACAGATACGCAGTATTTT

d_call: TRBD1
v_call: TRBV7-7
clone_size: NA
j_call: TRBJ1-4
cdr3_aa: CASSPTGGYEKLFF
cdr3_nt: TGTGCCAGCAGCCCGACAGGGGGCTATGAAAAACTGTTTTTT

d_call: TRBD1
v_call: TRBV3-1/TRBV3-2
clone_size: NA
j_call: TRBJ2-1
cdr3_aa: CASSRHGTGSYNEQFF
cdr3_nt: TGTGCCAGCAGCCGCCACGGGACAGGGTCCTACAATGAGCAGTTCTTC

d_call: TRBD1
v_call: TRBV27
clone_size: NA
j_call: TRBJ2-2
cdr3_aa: CASSLKAGGLYTGELFF
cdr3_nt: TGTGCCAGCAGTTTAAAAGCAGGGGGTCTATATACCGGGGAGCTGTTTTTT

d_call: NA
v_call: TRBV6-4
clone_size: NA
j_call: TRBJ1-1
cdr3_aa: CASSDSSTGTRSAFF
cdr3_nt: TGTGCCAGCAGTGACTCAAGTACTGGCACCAGGAGTGCTTTCTTT

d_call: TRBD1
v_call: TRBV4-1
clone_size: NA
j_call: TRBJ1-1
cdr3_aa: CASSQDRGQWTNTEAFF
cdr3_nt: TGCGCCAGCAGCCAAGATCGGGGACAGTGGACGAACACTGAAGCTTTCTTT

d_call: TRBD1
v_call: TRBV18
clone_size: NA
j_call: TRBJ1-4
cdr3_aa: CASSPVTGGNEKLFF
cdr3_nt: TGTGCCAGCTCACCCGTGACAGGGGGAAATGAAAAACTGTTTTTT

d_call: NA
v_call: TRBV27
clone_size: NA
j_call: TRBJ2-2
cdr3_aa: CASSRTFRQVSTGELFF
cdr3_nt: TGTGCCAGCAGCCGAACTTTTAGACAGGTTAGCACCGGGGAGCTGTTTTTT

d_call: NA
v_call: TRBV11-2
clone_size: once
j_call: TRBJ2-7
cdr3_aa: CASSALVAPYSHEQYF
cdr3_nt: TGTGCCAGCAGCGCCCTGGTAGCCCCGTATTCCCACGAGCAGTACTTC

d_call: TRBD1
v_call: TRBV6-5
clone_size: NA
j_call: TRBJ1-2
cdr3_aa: CASSPGQLLGYGYTF
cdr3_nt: TGTGCCAGCAGCCCGGGACAGCTTTTGGGCTATGGCTACACCTTC

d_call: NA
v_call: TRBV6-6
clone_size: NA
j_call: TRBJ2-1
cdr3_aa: CASSPPNEQFF
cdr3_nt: TGTGCCAGCAGTCCCCCTAATGAGCAGTTCTTC

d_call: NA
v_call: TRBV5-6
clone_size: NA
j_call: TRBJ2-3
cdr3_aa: CASSTGLSSTDTQYF
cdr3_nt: TGTGCCAGCAGCACTGGACTATCCAGCACAGATACGCAGTATTTT

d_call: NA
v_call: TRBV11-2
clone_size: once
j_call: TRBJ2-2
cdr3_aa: CASRMDGWAGELFF
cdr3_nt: TGTGCCAGCAGAATGGATGGGTGGGCCGGGGAGCTGTTTTTT

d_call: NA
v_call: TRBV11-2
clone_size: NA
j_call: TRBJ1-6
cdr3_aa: CASTLAGAWNSPLHF
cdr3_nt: TGTGCCAGCACCCTAGCCGGCGCTTGGAATTCACCCCTCCACTTT

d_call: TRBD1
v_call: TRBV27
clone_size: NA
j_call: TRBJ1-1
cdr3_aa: CASSRNPPTQMNRGNTEAFF
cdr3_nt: TGTGCCAGCAGTCGTAACCCCCCCACTCAAATGAACAGGGGGAACACTGAAGCTTTCTTT

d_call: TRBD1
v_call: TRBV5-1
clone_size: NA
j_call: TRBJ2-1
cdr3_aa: CASFTGQRYNEQFF
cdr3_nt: TGCGCCAGCTTCACGGGACAGAGGTACAATGAGCAGTTCTTC

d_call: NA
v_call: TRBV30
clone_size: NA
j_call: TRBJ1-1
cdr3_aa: CAWSVRLNTEAFF
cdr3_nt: TGTGCCTGGAGTGTACGCTTGAACACTGAAGCTTTCTTT

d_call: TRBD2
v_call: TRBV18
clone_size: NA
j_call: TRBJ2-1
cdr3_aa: CASSPASGGYNEQFF
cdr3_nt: TGTGCCAGCTCACCCGCTAGCGGGGGTTACAATGAGCAGTTCTTC

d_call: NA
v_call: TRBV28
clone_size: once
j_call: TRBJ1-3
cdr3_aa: CASSLGVSSGNTIYF
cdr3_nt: TGTGCCAGCAGTTTGGGGGTTAGCTCTGGAAACACCATATATTTT

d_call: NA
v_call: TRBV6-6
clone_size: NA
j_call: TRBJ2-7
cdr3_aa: CASSTLDRSYEQYF
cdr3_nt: TGTGCCAGCAGTACCTTAGATCGCTCCTACGAGCAGTACTTC

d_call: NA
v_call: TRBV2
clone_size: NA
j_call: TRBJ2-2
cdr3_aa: CASSDSGQGITGELFF
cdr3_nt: TGTGCCAGCAGTGATTCGGGGCAGGGGATCACCGGGGAGCTGTTTTTT

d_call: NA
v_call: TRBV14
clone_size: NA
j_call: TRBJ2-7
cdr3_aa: CASSQVHGGYEQYF
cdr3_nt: TGTGCCAGCAGCCAAGTCCATGGCGGCTACGAGCAGTACTTC

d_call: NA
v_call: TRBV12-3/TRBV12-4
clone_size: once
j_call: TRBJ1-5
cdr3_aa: CASTRSPRQPQHF
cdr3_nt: TGTGCCAGCACCCGGAGCCCCCGACAGCCCCAGCATTTT

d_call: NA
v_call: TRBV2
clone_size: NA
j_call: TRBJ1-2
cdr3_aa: CASSPDRTYGYTF
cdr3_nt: TGTGCCAGCAGCCCCGACAGGACCTATGGCTACACCTTC

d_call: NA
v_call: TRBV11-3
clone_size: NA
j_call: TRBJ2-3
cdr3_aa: CASSFGGNTDTQYF
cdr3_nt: TGTGCCAGCAGCTTCGGGGGAAACACAGATACGCAGTATTTT

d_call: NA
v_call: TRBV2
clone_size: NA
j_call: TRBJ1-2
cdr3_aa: CASSEPRGSGGYTF
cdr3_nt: TGTGCCAGCAGTGAACCCCGGGGTTCAGGAGGCTACACCTTC

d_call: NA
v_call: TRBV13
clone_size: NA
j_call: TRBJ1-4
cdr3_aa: CASSSGVANEKLFF
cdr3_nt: TGTGCCAGCAGCTCAGGGGTGGCTAATGAAAAACTGTTTTTT

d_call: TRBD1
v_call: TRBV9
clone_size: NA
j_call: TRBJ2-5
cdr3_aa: CASSADRGRQTQYF
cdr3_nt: TGTGCCAGCAGCGCAGACAGGGGGCGTCAGACCCAGTACTTC